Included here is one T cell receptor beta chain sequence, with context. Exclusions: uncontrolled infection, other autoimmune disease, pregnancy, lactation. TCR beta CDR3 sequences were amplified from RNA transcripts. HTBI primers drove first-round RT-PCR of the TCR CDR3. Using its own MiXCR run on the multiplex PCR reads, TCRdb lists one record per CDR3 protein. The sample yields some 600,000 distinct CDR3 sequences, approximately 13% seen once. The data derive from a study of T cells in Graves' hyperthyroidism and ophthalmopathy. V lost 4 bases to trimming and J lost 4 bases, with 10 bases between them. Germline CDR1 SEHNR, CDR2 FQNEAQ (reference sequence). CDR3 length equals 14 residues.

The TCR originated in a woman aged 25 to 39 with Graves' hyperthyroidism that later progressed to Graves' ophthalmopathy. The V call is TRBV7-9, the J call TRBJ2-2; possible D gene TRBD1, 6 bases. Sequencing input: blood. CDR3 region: CASSSGRGTGELFF. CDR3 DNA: TGTGCCAGCAGCTCAGGCAGGGGCACCGGGGAGCTGTTTTTT.